The 7 T cell receptor beta chains reported below all come from one sample, sequenced in a study of blood T cell repertoires in COVID-19. Profiling relied on immunoSEQ multiplex PCR, and the TCRdb table lists in-frame clones only, not all of them. The sample shows around 97,000 clones, approximately 80% of them seen only once. Sequences were obtained from peripheral blood. The receptors derive from a man aged 70-80 years with acute or convalescent COVID-19.

The V gene is TRBV5-1, the J gene TRBJ2-7, with TRBD2 matching over 8 bases. With 6 bases clipped from V and 3 bases from J, the junction kept 8 bases outside the gene matches. Germline CDR1 is SGHRS and CDR2 is YFSETQ. The CDR3 loop spans 14 amino acids. DNA of the CDR3: TGCGCCAGCAAAGAGGGACTAGATGGCTACGAGCAGTACTTC. Translated, it gives CASKEGLDGYEQYF.

The chain couples TRBV6-5 to TRBJ2-3; 12 bases are a match to TRBD2. The length of the CDR3 is 15 residues. Per the germline V gene, CDR1 is MNHEY and CDR2 is SVGAGI. After removal of 6 bases from V and 8 bases from J, the junction contained 9 bases not matched to a gene. This CDR3 reads CASRTLAGGRPTQYF. DNA for the CDR3: TGTGCCAGCAGAACTCTAGCGGGGGGGCGTCCTACGCAGTATTTT.

In this sample, this clone turned up once. The chain links TRBV28 to TRBJ1-2, with a possible D match to TRBD1 (6 bases). In germline, CDR1 is MDHEN, CDR2 SYDVKM. V lost 8 bases and J 0 bases, leaving 16 bases between the germline ends. The CDR3 is 15 amino acids. This CDR3 reads CASVASDRPNYGYTF. The CDR3 nucleotides read TGTGCCAGCGTGGCCTCGGACAGACCTAACTATGGCTACACCTTC.

This clone occurred once. The genes are TRBV5-1 and TRBJ1-6; D might be TRBD1 (5 bases). Germline CDR1 SGHRS, CDR2 YFSETQ. V was trimmed by 5 bases and J by 9 bases, leaving 15 bases between them. This CDR3 region has 14 residues. CDR3 loop: CASRATQGTSPLHF. Here the CDR3 DNA reads TGCGCCAGCAGGGCTACCCAGGGTACTTCACCCCTCCACTTT.

The rearrangement joins TRBV5-1 to TRBJ2-1, with 13 bases matching TRBD2. The length of the CDR3 is 19 residues. The germline V gene encodes CDR1 SGHRS and CDR2 YFSETQ. The junction had 6 bases not matched to a gene; V was cut back by 0 bases and J by 0 bases. The CDR3 DNA sequence: TGCGCCAGCAGCTTGGGACTAGCGGGGGGACAAAACTCCTACAATGAGCAGTTCTTC. It specifies CASSLGLAGGQNSYNEQFF. Supplemented by reference TRBV5-1 and TRBJ2-1, the full variable domain reads KAGVTQTPRYLIKTRGQQVTLSCSPISGHRSVSWYQQTPGQGLQFLFEYFSETQRNKGNFPGRFSGRQFSNSRSEMNVSTLELGDSALYLCASSLGLAGGQNSYNEQFFGPGTRLTVL.

J is TRBJ2-2 and V is TRBV30, with D perhaps TRBD1 (5 bases). This CDR3 region has 14 residues. From germline, CDR1 is GTSNPN and CDR2 SVGIG (reference sequence). Trimming cost V 7 bases and J 4 bases, with 16 bases left between them. The CDR3 sequence is CASPRRRVTGELFF. The CDR3 bases are TGTGCCTCCCCTCGGCGCAGGGTCACCGGGGAGCTGTTTTTT.

A few counts support this clone. The chain links TRBV6-2 or TRBV6-3 to TRBJ2-1; 7 nucleotides match TRBD2. This CDR3 has 12 residues. Germline CDR1 MNHEY, CDR2 SVGEGT. Trimming took 5 bases from V and 7 from J; bases not matched to a gene: 2. DNA of the CDR3: TGTGCCAGCAGTCGGCGGGAGAATGAGCAGTTCTTC. Protein sequence: CASSRRENEQFF.